Following are 30 T cell receptor beta chains from one sample sequenced in a study of radiation and T cells in renal cell carcinoma. Noted time point: baseline pretreatment blood. This sample's treatment: 15 Gy SBRT to primary tumor, nephrectomy 4 weeks later. TCRdb's copy holds only in-frame clones and misses some; the assay was immunoSEQ multiplex PCR. The repertoire holds 110,000 to 150,000 clones, with 88% as singletons. The source was blood, collected from a patient whose treatment included radiotherapy and nephrectomy. Receptors originate from a woman aged 45 to 65 with renal cell carcinoma.

CDR3 sequence reads: CASSGATSGGETQYF. Written as DNA, the CDR3 is TGTGCCAGCAGTGGGGCGACTAGCGGGGGGGAGACCCAGTACTTC. The chain employs TRBV6-1 and TRBJ2-5; 13 positions agree with TRBD2. The CDR3 extends over 15 amino acids. The V and J ends lost 4 bases and 5 bases, in that order; junction bases with no gene match: 4. Germline CDR1 is MNHNS and CDR2 is SASEGT.

This sequence joins TRBV6-6 and TRBJ2-5; 7 bases align to TRBD2. J was trimmed by 10 bases and V by 0 bases; bases with no gene match: 14. There are 16 residues in the CDR3. Per the germline V gene, CDR1 is MNHNY and CDR2 is SVGAGI (reference sequence). CDR3 sequence reads: CASSYSRASAGRDQYF. CDR3 DNA: TGTGCCAGCAGTTACTCGAGAGCCTCAGCGGGGCGGGACCAGTACTTC.

With regard to this clone: Other nucleotide sequences in the sample specify the same CDR3. V gene TRBV6-4 combines with J gene TRBJ1-5; D remains unclear. The length of the CDR3 is 13 residues. V dropped 2 bases and J dropped 4 bases, with 6 bases sitting between them. The germline V gene encodes CDR1 MRHNA and CDR2 SNTAGT. CDR3 coding DNA: TGTGCCAGCAGTGACGGAGGTAATCAGCCCCAGCATTTT. Its protein product is CASSDGGNQPQHF.

The V gene is TRBV5-8, the J gene TRBJ2-1; 11 bases line up with TRBD1. Trimming at V came to 3 bases and at J to 4 bases, leaving 3 bases not matched to a gene. CDR1 SGHTS and CDR2 YDEGEE come from the germline V gene. The CDR3 sequence is 15 residues long. CDR3 residues: CASSYRDRGYNEQFF. CDR3 nucleotide sequence: TGTGCCAGCAGCTACCGGGACAGGGGGTACAATGAGCAGTTCTTC.

This chain joins TRBV29-1 and TRBJ2-5, with 7 bases matching TRBD2. This CDR3 is 13 amino acids long. Germline V lookup: CDR1 SQVTM, CDR2 ANQGSEA. With V trimmed by 8 bases and J by 5 bases, 11 bases remained unmatched. CDR3 region: CSSQVWGGETQYF. CDR3 DNA: TGCAGCTCCCAGGTGTGGGGGGGTGAGACCCAGTACTTC.

This clone has a single count. The chain has TRBV5-5 and TRBJ1-4, with 8 bases aligning to TRBD1. The CDR3 covers 14 residues. Germline loops: CDR1 SGHKS, CDR2 YYEKEE (reference sequence). Trimming at V came to 2 bases and at J to 8 bases, leaving 5 bases not matched to a gene. The CDR3 spells CASSFTGGREKLFF. CDR3 coding DNA: TGTGCCAGCAGCTTTACAGGGGGACGAGAAAAACTGTTTTTT.

The genes are TRBV5-1 and TRBJ1-1; D is unclear. The CDR3 has 14 amino acids. V was cut by 3 bases and J by 3 bases, with 12 bases left in between. Germline CDR1 and CDR2: SGHRS and YFSETQ. Here the CDR3 DNA reads TGCGCCAGCAGCTCCCTAAGTTCGGACACTGAAGCTTTCTTT. It yields the protein CASSSLSSDTEAFF.

Only one count was recorded for this clone. The chain joins TRBV7-2 to TRBJ2-2, with D unresolved. Trimming took 1 base from V and 6 from J, leaving 12 bases between them. The CDR3 extends over 15 amino acids. Per germline, CDR1 SGHTA and CDR2 FQGNSA. DNA for the CDR3: TGTGCCAGCAGCTTAGGGGCAGGTATACCCGGGGAGCTGTTTTTT. This codes for CASSLGAGIPGELFF.

This chain uses TRBV5-4 with TRBJ1-3, with D perhaps matching TRBD1 (5 bases). CDR1 is SGHNT and CDR2 is YYREEE in the germline V gene (reference sequence). Trimming left V 3 bases short and J 2 bases short, with 12 bases between. The CDR3 totals 15 residues. The CDR3 DNA reads TGTGCCAGCAGCTCCGGAGGGGCTACTGGAAACACCATATATTTT. Translated, it gives CASSSGGATGNTIYF.

This clone appeared a single time. This rearrangement joins TRBV18 to TRBJ2-3; 7 bases map to TRBD2. V lost 2 bases, J lost 4 bases, and 6 bases stayed unmatched. Looked up from germline, CDR1 is KGHSH and CDR2 is LQKENI. This CDR3 has 15 amino acids. CDR3 nucleotide sequence: TGTGCCAGCTCACCAATCACTAGCGTTCCAGATACGCAGTATTTT. This codes for CASSPITSVPDTQYF.

This chain connects TRBV5-5 to TRBJ2-7; 12 bases line up with TRBD2. The CDR3 has 17 amino acids. Looked up from germline, CDR1 is SGHKS and CDR2 is YYEKEE (reference sequence). Trimming cost V 4 bases and J 2 bases; bases outside gene matches: 10. The CDR3 DNA follows: TGTGCCAGCAGCCCCAGTCTAGCGGGGGGGCCCGCCTACGAGCAGTACTTC. Translating it yields CASSPSLAGGPAYEQYF.

This clone was counted many times. The chain has TRBV6-1 and TRBJ1-2; D is undetermined. Trimming stripped 2 bases from V and 10 bases from J, with 14 bases between. This CDR3 is built from 13 residues. The germline CDR1 and CDR2 sequences are MNHNS and SASEGT. CDR3 in amino acids: CASSESGEIDYTF. The CDR3 nucleotides read TGTGCCAGCAGTGAAAGTGGGGAGATCGACTACACCTTC.

The chain is built from TRBV5-1 and TRBJ2-2; TRBD1 matches 10 bases. The V segment lost 0 bases and the J segment 7 bases; nucleotides outside the gene matches: 3. Per the germline V gene, CDR1 is SGHRS and CDR2 is YFSETQ. CDR3 length: 15 residues. The CDR3: CASSLETGGGGELFF. CDR3 in DNA: TGCGCCAGCAGCTTGGAGACAGGGGGCGGCGGGGAGCTGTTTTTT.

The chain is built from TRBV6-5 and TRBJ2-7, with 7 bases identical to TRBD1. Germline V gene sequence: CDR1 MNHEY, CDR2 SVGAGI. The CDR3 extends over 12 amino acids. Trimming took 5 bases from V and 6 from J; bases not matched to a gene: 4. CDR3 coding DNA: TGTGCCAGCAGTCTTACAGGGGCCGAGCAGTACTTC. The encoded protein is CASSLTGAEQYF.

The V and J genes are TRBV9 and TRBJ1-1; TRBD1 matches 11 bases. There are 15 residues in the CDR3. The germline CDR1 and CDR2 sequences are SGDLS and YYNGEE. V was clipped by 7 bases and J by 6 bases; unmatched bases: 11. CDR3 nucleotide sequence: TGTGCCAGCGGAGGACAGGGGGCGCTAATCCCTGAAGCTTTCTTT. Residues: CASGGQGALIPEAFF.

This chain links TRBV5-1 with TRBJ2-7; D remains ambiguous. Looked up from germline, CDR1 is SGHRS and CDR2 is YFSETQ. The ends were cut back, 3 bases at V and 3 bases at J, with 22 bases in the middle. The CDR3 is made up of 17 amino acids. The CDR3 region is CASSYALSTLPFYEQYF. CDR3 coding DNA: TGCGCCAGCAGCTATGCCCTGTCGACACTACCGTTCTACGAGCAGTACTTC.

Concerning this clone: The same CDR3 also results from other DNA sequences found in this sample. The chain carries TRBV6-5 and TRBJ1-3; D not resolved. From germline, CDR1 is MNHEY and CDR2 SVGAGI. Trimming removed 0 bases from V and 0 bases from J, with 9 bases in between. CDR3 length: 16 amino acids. CDR3 nucleotides: TGTGCCAGCAGTTACTCCCGGGAACACTCTGGAAACACCATATATTTT. Translation: CASSYSREHSGNTIYF.

The gene calls are TRBV19 and TRBJ2-3; perhaps TRBD1 as D (6 bases). Trimming shortened V by 1 base and J by 4 bases, and 15 bases separated the two germline ends. From germline, CDR1 is LNHDA and CDR2 SQIVND (reference sequence). The CDR3 has 16 residues. In DNA form, the CDR3 reads TGTGCCAGTAGTATAGGTCCAGGGGCGAGGCCAGATACGCAGTATTTT. It encodes CASSIGPGARPDTQYF.

This chain links TRBV7-9 with TRBJ2-5; D perhaps matches TRBD1 (6 bases). The V end lost 0 bases, the J end lost 1 base, and 9 bases lay between the germline ends. Germline V gives CDR1 SEHNR, CDR2 FQNEAQ (reference sequence). CDR3 length: 15 residues. The CDR3 coding sequence is TGTGCCAGCAGCTTAGCGGGGGCGGGCCAAGAGACCCAGTACTTC. Encoded protein: CASSLAGAGQETQYF.

The CDR3: CASSLSGGFSGNTIYF. In DNA, the CDR3 is TGCGCCAGCAGCTTGAGTGGGGGTTTCTCTGGAAACACCATATATTTT. J is TRBJ1-3 and V is TRBV5-1; a possible D gene is TRBD1 (5 bases). CDR1 and CDR2 from the germline V gene are SGHRS and YFSETQ. V dropped 1 base and J dropped 0 bases, with 11 bases sitting between them. This CDR3 is 16 amino acids long.

The chain recombines TRBV21-1 with TRBJ1-6. TRBV21-1 corresponds to a pseudogene. CDR3 length: 15 residues. The CDR3 loop reads CASSAPGVANSPLHF. The CDR3 coding sequence is TGTGCCAGCAGCGCCCCGGGGGTAGCCAATTCACCCCTCCACTTT.

This clone was seen just once. V is TRBV4-3 and J is TRBJ1-4, with D possibly matching TRBD1 (5 bases). The CDR3 is 17 residues long. Germline V lookup: CDR1 LGHNA, CDR2 YSLEER. Between the trimmed V and J ends, which lost 3 bases and 7 bases, there was a span of 21 bases. The CDR3: CASSQWFGGQAGEKLFF. The CDR3, as DNA: TGCGCCAGCAGCCAGTGGTTTGGGGGTCAAGCCGGTGAAAAACTGTTTTTT.

The chain employs TRBV7-8 and TRBJ2-7; D is ambiguous. Germline V gives CDR1 SGHVS, CDR2 FQNEAQ. The V gene lost 1 base and the J gene lost 2 bases, with 12 bases spanning the gap. This CDR3 has 15 amino acids. The DNA for the CDR3 is TGTGCCAGCAGCTTAGGGCCTGGCAGTCCCTACGAGCAGTACTTC. Amino acid sequence: CASSLGPGSPYEQYF.

The chain combines TRBV7-8 with TRBJ1-2; the D gene is possibly TRBD1 (5 bases). Trimming stripped 5 bases from V and 1 base from J, with 8 bases between. Germline values: CDR1 SGHVS, CDR2 FQNEAQ. This CDR3 contains 13 residues. The CDR3 DNA reads TGTGCCAGCAGCAGGGGATTTAACTATGGCTACACCTTC. Encoded protein: CASSRGFNYGYTF.

The chain links TRBV13 to TRBJ1-1; D may be TRBD1 (6 bases). Germline CDR1 is PRHDT and CDR2 is FYEKMQ (reference sequence). The CDR3 length is 11 residues. V was trimmed by 6 bases and J by 9 bases, leaving 11 bases between them. The CDR3 region is CASRSGVKAFF. The CDR3 coding sequence is TGTGCCAGCAGATCAGGGGTGAAAGCTTTCTTT.

This chain joins TRBV4-2 and TRBJ2-1; TRBD2 matches 12 bases. The CDR3 extends over 13 amino acids. The trim removed 3 bases at V and 13 bases at J, leaving 4 bases unmatched. Per germline, CDR1 LGHNA and CDR2 YNFKEQ. As DNA, the CDR3 is TGTGCCAGCAGCCAGGCTAGCGGGGGGGCCCAGTTCTTC. This codes for CASSQASGGAQFF.

The gene calls are TRBV7-3 and TRBJ2-7; 9 bases are shared with TRBD1. Germline loops: CDR1 SGHTA, CDR2 FQGTGA. CDR3 length: 15 residues. The J segment lost 2 bases and the V segment lost 2 bases, leaving 4 bases of the junction unmatched. The DNA for the CDR3 is TGTGCCAGCAGCTTAGGGGACAGGGCCGCCTACGAGCAGTACTTC. Translating gives CASSLGDRAAYEQYF.

This clone has only one observation. The chain employs TRBV5-8 and TRBJ2-5; 12 bases fit TRBD2. CDR3 length equals 14 residues. Germline V gene lookup returns CDR1 SGHTS and CDR2 YDEGEE. With V trimmed by 4 bases and J by 5 bases, 3 bases remained unmatched. CDR3 residues: CASSLLAGGETQYF. The CDR3 nucleotides are TGTGCCAGCAGCCTACTAGCGGGGGGCGAGACCCAGTACTTC.

CDR3 coding DNA: TGTGCCAGCAGAGCAGGCGGCGGCTACACCTTC. Residues: CASRAGGGYTF. V gene TRBV6-5 combines with J gene TRBJ1-2; D gene uncertain. CDR1 is MNHEY and CDR2 is SVGAGI in the germline V gene. The CDR3 has 11 amino acids. The V end lost 6 bases, the J end lost 8 bases, and 10 bases lay between the germline ends.

V usage is TRBV30 and J usage is TRBJ1-5; possible D gene TRBD1, 5 bases. Between the trimmed V and J ends, which lost 3 bases and 5 bases, there was a span of 20 bases. Germline lookup yields CDR1 GTSNPN and CDR2 SVGIG (reference sequence). This CDR3 has 16 amino acids. The chain's CDR3 is CAWSPSLGRGYQPQHF. In DNA form, the CDR3 reads TGTGCCTGGAGCCCGAGTCTGGGGCGCGGGTATCAGCCCCAGCATTTT. Variable domain in full (rest from reference TRBV30 and TRBJ1-5): SQTIHQWPATLVQPVGSPLSLECTVEGTSNPNLYWYRQAAGRGLQLLFYSVGIGQISSEVPQNLSASRPQDRQFILSSKKLLLSDSGFYLCAWSPSLGRGYQPQHFGDGTRLSIL.